The present TCR beta chain was sequenced within a study of blood T cell repertoires in COVID-19. Study summary: T cells, B-cell-depleted T cells, or PBMCs supplied cDNA or gDNA.

From germline, CDR1 is LNHDA and CDR2 SQIVND (reference sequence). The CDR3 is made up of 13 amino acids. Deletions cut 10 bases from V and 4 bases from J, with 13 bases between. Profiling relied on immunoSEQ multiplex PCR, and the TCRdb table lists in-frame clones only, not all of them. This sample carries fewer than 110,000 clones, 80% to 85% of them seen once, and the ten largest clones take over 4%. The chain employs TRBV19 and TRBJ2-2; no reliable D call. This clonotype was sampled from a human donor in a cohort sampled during active COVID-19. Sequenced: peripheral blood. CDR3 DNA: TGTGCCACCCGGCGGTCGAGCACCGGGGAGCTGTTTTTT. Residues: CATRRSSTGELFF. The whole variable domain, filled in from reference TRBV19 and TRBJ2-2, reads DGGITQSPKYLFRKEGQNVTLSCEQNLNHDAMYWYRQDPGQGLRLIYYSQIVNDFQKGDIAEGYSVSREKKESFPLTVTSAQKNPTAFYLCATRRSSTGELFFGEGSRLTVL.